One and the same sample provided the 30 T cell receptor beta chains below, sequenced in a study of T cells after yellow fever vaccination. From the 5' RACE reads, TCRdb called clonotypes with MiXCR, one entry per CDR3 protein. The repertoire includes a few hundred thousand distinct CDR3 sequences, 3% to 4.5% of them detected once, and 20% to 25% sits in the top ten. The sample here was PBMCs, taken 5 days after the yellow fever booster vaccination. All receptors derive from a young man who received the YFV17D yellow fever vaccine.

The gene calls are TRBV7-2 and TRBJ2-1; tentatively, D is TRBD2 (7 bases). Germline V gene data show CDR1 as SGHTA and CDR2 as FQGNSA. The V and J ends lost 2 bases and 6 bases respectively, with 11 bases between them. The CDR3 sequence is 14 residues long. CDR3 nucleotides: TGTGCCAGCAGCTTACGGGGGGCAGGCAATGAGCAGTTCTTC. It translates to CASSLRGAGNEQFF. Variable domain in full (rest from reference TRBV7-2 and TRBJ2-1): GAGVSQSPSNKVTEKGKDVELRCDPISGHTALYWYRQSLGQGLEFLIYFQGNSAPDKSGLPSDRFSAERTGGSVSTLTIQRTQQEDSAVYLCASSLRGAGNEQFFGPGTRLTVL.

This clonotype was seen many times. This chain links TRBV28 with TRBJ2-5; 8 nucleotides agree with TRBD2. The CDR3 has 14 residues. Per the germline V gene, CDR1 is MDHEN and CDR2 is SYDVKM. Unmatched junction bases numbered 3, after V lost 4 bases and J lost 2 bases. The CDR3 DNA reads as TGTGCCAGCAGTTACTCGGGGGGGCAAGAGACCCAGTACTTC. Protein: CASSYSGGQETQYF.

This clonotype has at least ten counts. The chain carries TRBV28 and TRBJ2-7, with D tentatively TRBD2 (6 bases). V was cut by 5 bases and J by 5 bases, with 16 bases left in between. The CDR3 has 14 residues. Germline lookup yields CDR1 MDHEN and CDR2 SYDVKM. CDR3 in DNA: TGTGCCAGCAGTGCTCCAGGGAGGACCCACGAGCAGTACGTC. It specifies CASSAPGRTHEQYV.

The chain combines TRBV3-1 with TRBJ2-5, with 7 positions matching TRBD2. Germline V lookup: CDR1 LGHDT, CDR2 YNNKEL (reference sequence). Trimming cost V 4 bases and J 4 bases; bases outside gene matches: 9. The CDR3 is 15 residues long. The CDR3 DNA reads TGTGCCAGCAGCCCTCCCGGACTAGTCAGAGAGACCCAGTACTTC. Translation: CASSPPGLVRETQYF.

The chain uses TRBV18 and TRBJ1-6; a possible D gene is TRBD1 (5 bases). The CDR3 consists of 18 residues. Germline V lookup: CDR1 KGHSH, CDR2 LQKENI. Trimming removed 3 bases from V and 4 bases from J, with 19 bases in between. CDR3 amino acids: CASSPPGIGGWYNSPLHF. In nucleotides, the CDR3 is TGTGCCAGCTCACCGCCGGGGATCGGGGGATGGTATAATTCACCCCTCCACTTT.

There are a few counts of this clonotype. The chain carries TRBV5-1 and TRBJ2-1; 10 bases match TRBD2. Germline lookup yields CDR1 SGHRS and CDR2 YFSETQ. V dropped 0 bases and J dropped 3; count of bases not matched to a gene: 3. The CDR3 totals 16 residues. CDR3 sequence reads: CASSLASGGGYNEQFF. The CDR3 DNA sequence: TGCGCCAGCAGCTTGGCTAGCGGGGGAGGCTACAATGAGCAGTTCTTC.

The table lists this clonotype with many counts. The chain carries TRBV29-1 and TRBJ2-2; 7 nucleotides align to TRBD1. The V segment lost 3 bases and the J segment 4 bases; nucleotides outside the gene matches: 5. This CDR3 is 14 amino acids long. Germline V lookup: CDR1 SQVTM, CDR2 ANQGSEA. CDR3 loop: CSVDATGLTGELFF. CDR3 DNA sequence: TGCAGCGTTGACGCGACAGGGCTCACCGGGGAGCTGTTTTTT.

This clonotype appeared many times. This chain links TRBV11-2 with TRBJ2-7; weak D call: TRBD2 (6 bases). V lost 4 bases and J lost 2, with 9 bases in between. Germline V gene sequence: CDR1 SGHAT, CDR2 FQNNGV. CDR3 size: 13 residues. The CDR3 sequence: CASSWGEAYEQYF. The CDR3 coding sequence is TGTGCCAGCAGCTGGGGGGAGGCCTACGAGCAGTACTTC. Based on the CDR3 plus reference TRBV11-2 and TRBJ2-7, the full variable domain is EAGVAQSPRYKIIEKRQSVAFWCNPISGHATLYWYQQILGQGPKLLIQFQNNGVVDDSQLPKDRFSAERLKGVDSTLKIQPAKLEDSAVYLCASSWGEAYEQYFGPGTRLTVT.

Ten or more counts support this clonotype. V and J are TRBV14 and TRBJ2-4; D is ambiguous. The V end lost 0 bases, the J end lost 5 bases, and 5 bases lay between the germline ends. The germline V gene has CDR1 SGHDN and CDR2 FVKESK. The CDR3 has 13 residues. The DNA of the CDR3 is TGTGCCAGCAGCCAAGATGTGCAAAACATTCAGTACTTC. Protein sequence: CASSQDVQNIQYF. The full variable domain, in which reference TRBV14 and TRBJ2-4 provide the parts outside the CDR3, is EAGVTQFPSHSVIEKGQTVTLRCDPISGHDNLYWYRRVMGKEIKFLLHFVKESKQDESGMPNNRFLAERTGGTYSTLKVQPAELEDSGVYFCASSQDVQNIQYFGAGTRLSVL.

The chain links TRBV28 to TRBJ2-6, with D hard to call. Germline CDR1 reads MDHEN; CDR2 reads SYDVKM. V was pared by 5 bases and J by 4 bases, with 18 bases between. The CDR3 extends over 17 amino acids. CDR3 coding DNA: TGTGCCAGCAGTCCTGGCTGGCGCGGTGGGGGGGCCAACGTCCTGACTTTC. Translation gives CASSPGWRGGGANVLTF.

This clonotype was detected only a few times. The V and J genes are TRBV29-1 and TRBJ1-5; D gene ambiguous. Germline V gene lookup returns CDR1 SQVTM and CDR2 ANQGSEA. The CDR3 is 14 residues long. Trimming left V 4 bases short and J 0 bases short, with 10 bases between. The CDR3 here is CSVAQSNSNQPQHF. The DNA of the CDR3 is TGCAGCGTTGCCCAGTCAAATAGCAATCAGCCCCAGCATTTT.

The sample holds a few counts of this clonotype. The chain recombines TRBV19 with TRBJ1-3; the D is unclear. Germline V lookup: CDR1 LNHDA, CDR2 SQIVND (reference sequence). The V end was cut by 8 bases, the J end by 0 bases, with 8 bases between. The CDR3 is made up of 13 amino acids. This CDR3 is CASGRGSGNTIYF. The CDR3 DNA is TGTGCCAGTGGCAGAGGCTCTGGAAACACCATATATTTT.

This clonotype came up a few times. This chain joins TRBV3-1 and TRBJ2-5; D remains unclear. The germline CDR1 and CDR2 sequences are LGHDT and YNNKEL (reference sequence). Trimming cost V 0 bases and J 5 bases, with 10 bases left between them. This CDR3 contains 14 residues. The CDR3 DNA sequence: TGTGCCAGCAGCCAAGATCTTAGCATGGAGACCCAGTACTTC. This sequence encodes CASSQDLSMETQYF.

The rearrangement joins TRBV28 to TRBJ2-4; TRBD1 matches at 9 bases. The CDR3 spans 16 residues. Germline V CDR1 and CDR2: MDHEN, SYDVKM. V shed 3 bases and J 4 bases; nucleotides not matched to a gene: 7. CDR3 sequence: CASSLYRDRAKNIQYF. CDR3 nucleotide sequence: TGTGCCAGCAGTTTGTACCGGGACAGGGCGAAAAACATTCAGTACTTC.

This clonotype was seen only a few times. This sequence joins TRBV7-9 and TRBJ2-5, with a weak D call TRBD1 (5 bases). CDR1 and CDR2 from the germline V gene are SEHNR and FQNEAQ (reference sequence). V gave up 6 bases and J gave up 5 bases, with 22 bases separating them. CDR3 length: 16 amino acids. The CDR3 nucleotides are TGTGCCAGCAGTTTAAGCATTACAGGATGGGATGAGACCCAGTACTTC. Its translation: CASSLSITGWDETQYF.

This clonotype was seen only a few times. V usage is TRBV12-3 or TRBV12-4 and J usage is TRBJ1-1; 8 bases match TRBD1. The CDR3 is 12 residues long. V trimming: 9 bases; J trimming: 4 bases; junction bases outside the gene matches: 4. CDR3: CASFTGGTEAFF. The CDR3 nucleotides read TGTGCCAGTTTTACAGGGGGCACTGAAGCTTTCTTT.

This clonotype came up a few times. CDR3 residues: CASSPQDGGRAQHF. DNA of the CDR3: TGTGCCAGCAGTCCCCAGGACGGAGGTAGGGCCCAGCATTTT. The chain joins TRBV12-3 or TRBV12-4 to TRBJ1-5, with D unresolved. Trimming stripped 5 bases from V and 11 bases from J, with 19 bases between. The CDR3 extends over 14 amino acids.

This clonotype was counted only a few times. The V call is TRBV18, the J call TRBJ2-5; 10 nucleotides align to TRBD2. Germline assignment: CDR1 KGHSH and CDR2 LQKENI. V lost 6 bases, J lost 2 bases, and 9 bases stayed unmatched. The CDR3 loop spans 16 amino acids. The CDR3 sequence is CASSDQDSGGQETQYF. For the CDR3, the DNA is TGTGCCAGCTCGGACCAGGATAGCGGGGGGCAAGAGACCCAGTACTTC.

CDR3 nucleotides: TGTGCCAGCAGCCACGGAAGCAGACGGACCCCAATTTCACCCCTCCACTTT. The encoded protein is CASSHGSRRTPISPLHF. The chain links TRBV12-3 or TRBV12-4 to TRBJ1-6; D unresolved. Trimming left V 6 bases short and J 9 bases short, with 24 bases between. The CDR3 is 17 residues long.

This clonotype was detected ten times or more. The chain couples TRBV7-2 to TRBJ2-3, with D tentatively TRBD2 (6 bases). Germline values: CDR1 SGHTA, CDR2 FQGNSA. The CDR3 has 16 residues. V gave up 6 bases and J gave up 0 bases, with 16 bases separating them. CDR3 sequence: CASSFRSRGSTDTQYF. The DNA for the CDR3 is TGTGCCAGCAGTTTTAGATCGCGGGGAAGCACAGATACGCAGTATTTT.

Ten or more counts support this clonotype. The CDR3 sequence is CASSLTSGAPDTQYF. The DNA for the CDR3 is TGTGCCAGCAGCTTGACTAGCGGGGCTCCCGATACGCAGTATTTT. The chain is built from TRBV5-5 and TRBJ2-3, with 10 bases lining up with TRBD2. CDR1 and CDR2 from the germline V gene are SGHKS and YYEKEE (reference sequence). There are 15 residues in the CDR3. Unmatched junction bases numbered 5, after V lost 1 base and J lost 6 bases.

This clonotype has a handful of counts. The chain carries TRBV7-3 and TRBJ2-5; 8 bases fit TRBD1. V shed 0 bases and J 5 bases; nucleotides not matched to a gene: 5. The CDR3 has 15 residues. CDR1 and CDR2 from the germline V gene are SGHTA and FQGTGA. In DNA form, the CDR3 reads TGTGCCAGCAGCTTAACCGGACAGGGCGGGGAGACCCAGTACTTC. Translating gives CASSLTGQGGETQYF.

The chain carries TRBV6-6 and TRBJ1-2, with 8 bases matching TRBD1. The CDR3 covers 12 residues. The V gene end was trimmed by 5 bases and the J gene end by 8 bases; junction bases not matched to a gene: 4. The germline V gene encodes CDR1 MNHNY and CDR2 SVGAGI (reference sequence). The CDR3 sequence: CASSQDRGGYTF. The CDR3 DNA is TGTGCCAGCAGTCAAGACAGGGGAGGCTACACCTTC.

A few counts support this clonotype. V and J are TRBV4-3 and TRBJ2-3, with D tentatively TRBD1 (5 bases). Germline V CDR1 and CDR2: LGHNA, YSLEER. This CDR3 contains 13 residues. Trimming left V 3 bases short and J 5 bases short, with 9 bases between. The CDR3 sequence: CASSHDDRDTQYF. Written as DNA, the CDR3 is TGCGCCAGCAGCCACGACGACAGAGATACGCAGTATTTT.

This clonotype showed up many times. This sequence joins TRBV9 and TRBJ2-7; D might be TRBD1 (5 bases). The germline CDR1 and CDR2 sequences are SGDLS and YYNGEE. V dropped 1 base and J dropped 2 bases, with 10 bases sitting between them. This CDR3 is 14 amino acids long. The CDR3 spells CASSVQGVPYEQYF. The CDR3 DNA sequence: TGTGCCAGCAGCGTACAGGGTGTTCCCTACGAGCAGTACTTC.

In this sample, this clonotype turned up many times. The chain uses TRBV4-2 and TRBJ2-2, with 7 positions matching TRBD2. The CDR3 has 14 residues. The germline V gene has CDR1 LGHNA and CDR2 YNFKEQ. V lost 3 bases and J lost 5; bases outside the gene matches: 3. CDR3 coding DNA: TGTGCCAGCAGCCAGGGGAGGGCAACCGGGGAGCTGTTTTTT. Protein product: CASSQGRATGELFF.

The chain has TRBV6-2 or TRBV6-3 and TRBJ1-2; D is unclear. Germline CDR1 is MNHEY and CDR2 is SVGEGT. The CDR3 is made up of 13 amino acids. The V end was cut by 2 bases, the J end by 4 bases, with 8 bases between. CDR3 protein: CASSYGPVYGYTF. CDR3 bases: TGTGCCAGCAGTTACGGTCCAGTCTATGGCTACACCTTC.

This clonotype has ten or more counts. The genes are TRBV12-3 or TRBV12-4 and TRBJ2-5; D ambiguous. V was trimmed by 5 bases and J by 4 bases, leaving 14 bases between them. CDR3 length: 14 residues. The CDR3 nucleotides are TGTGCCAGCAGTCCCGACCCGAACGTAGAGACCCAGTACTTC. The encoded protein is CASSPDPNVETQYF.

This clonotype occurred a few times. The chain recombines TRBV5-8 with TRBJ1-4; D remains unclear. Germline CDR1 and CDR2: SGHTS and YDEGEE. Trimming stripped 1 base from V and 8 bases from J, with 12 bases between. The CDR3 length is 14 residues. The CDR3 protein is CASSLLGYSEKLFF. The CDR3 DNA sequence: TGTGCCAGCAGCTTGTTGGGCTACAGCGAAAAACTGTTTTTT.

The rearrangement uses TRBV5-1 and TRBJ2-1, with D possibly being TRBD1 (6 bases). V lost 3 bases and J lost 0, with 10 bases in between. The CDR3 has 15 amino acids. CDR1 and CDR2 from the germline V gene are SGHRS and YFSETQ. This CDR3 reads CASSSLGGSYNEQFF. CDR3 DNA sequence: TGCGCCAGCAGCTCTCTAGGGGGCTCCTACAATGAGCAGTTCTTC. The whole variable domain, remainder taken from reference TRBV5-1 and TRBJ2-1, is KAGVTQTPRYLIKTRGQQVTLSCSPISGHRSVSWYQQTPGQGLQFLFEYFSETQRNKGNFPGRFSGRQFSNSRSEMNVSTLELGDSALYLCASSSLGGSYNEQFFGPGTRLTVL.